What follows are 24 T cell receptor beta chains derived from one specimen sequenced in a study of blood T cell repertoires in COVID-19 (dated by TCRdb to 2020 to 2022). Libraries were made using the immunoSEQ multiplex PCR assay. The source is immuneACCESS, and TCRdb retained only in-frame sequences with V and J called. Part of the clones is not carried over; for the studies checked, unresolved V genes explain less than half of this, and the remainder is unexplained. Recorded for this sample are a few hundred thousand clones; approximately 81% of them occurred a single time. The top ten hold about 7% of the sample. The sequenced sample consisted of PBMCs or T cells enriched from blood (not recorded which). The receptors shown here come from a woman aged 50 to 60 who had been exposed to COVID-19.

The chain couples TRBV12-3 or TRBV12-4 to TRBJ1-1, with D tentatively TRBD1 (5 bases). Trimming removed 6 bases from V and 6 bases from J, with 11 bases in between. This CDR3 spans 12 amino acids. As DNA, the CDR3 is TGTGCCAGCAGCCCGGAGGGGTCTGAAGCTTTCTTT. It encodes CASSPEGSEAFF.

This clone was seen ten or more times. This chain joins TRBV7-9 and TRBJ1-6; D ambiguous. Germline CDR1 and CDR2: SEHNR and FQNEAQ (reference sequence). Trimming removed 1 base from V and 4 bases from J, with 5 bases in between. The CDR3 is made up of 14 amino acids. DNA for the CDR3: TGTGCCAGCAGCTTAGAACAGTATAATTCACCCCTCCACTTT. It yields the protein CASSLEQYNSPLHF.

The chain carries TRBV5-5 and TRBJ2-2; 13 positions match TRBD2. From germline, CDR1 is SGHKS and CDR2 YYEKEE (reference sequence). CDR3 length: 17 amino acids. V gave up 1 base and J gave up 1 base; unmatched junction bases: 1. This CDR3 is CASSLRLAGGNTGELFF. For the CDR3, the DNA is TGTGCCAGCAGCTTGAGACTAGCGGGGGGGAACACCGGGGAGCTGTTTTTT.

This clone was seen once. The CDR3 nucleotides are TGTGCCAGCAGCGCGGGACAGGTTGACCACGAGCAGTACTTC. Amino acid sequence: CASSAGQVDHEQYF. The chain has TRBV9 and TRBJ2-7; 8 positions match TRBD1. The CDR3 contains 14 residues. V shed 3 bases, J shed 5 bases, and the junction held 7 bases outside the gene matches. Per germline, CDR1 SGDLS and CDR2 YYNGEE. Full variable domain (remainder filled in from reference TRBV9 and TRBJ2-7): DSGVTQTPKHLITATGQRVTLRCSPRSGDLSVYWYQQSLDQGLQFLIQYYNGEERAKGNILERFSAQQFPDLHSELNLSSLELGDSALYFCASSAGQVDHEQYFGPGTRLTVT.

In its sample, this clone was seen a few times. The rearrangement uses TRBV30 and TRBJ2-5, with 9 nucleotides matching TRBD2. Germline values: CDR1 GTSNPN, CDR2 SVGIG (reference sequence). This CDR3 region has 14 residues. V trimming: 0 bases; J trimming: 6 bases; junction bases outside the gene matches: 5. CDR3 region: CAWSVGTSTQTQYF. CDR3 nucleotides: TGTGCCTGGAGTGTAGGGACTAGCACGCAGACCCAGTACTTC.

V is TRBV5-1 and J is TRBJ2-2; TRBD1 matches 10 bases. Germline CDR1 SGHRS, CDR2 YFSETQ. The V and J ends lost 5 bases and 6 bases, in that order; junction bases with no gene match: 7. There are 15 residues in the CDR3. CDR3 DNA sequence: TGCGCCAGCAGTTGGGGACAGGGGATGGCCGGGGAGCTGTTTTTT. Protein product: CASSWGQGMAGELFF.

The chain couples TRBV24-1 to TRBJ1-6, with 7 bases identical to TRBD1. Germline CDR1 reads KGHDR; CDR2 reads SFDVKD. The CDR3 is made up of 18 amino acids. With 4 bases clipped from V and 2 bases from J, the junction kept 10 bases outside the gene matches. CDR3 bases: TGTGCCACCAGTGAGGGCTCTAACAGGGGCCCCTATAATTCACCCCTCCACTTT. This encodes CATSEGSNRGPYNSPLHF.

The chain carries TRBV13 and TRBJ1-2; maybe TRBD1 (6 bases). Trimming cost V 4 bases and J 6 bases, with 21 bases left between them. This CDR3 spans 16 amino acids. CDR1 and CDR2 from the germline V gene are PRHDT and FYEKMQ (reference sequence). The CDR3 nucleotides are TGTGCCAGCAGCTCCCGACAGGTAGTAAAAAAGGATGGCTACACCTTC. Its protein product is CASSSRQVVKKDGYTF.

The DNA of the CDR3 is TGTGCCAGCAGTGACACACGTTCGGGCGAGCAGTACTTC. As protein: CASSDTRSGEQYF. This chain joins TRBV6-1 and TRBJ2-7, with unresolved D. Between the trimmed V and J ends, which lost 3 bases and 6 bases, there was a span of 12 bases. Germline-derived CDR1 and CDR2 are MNHNS and SASEGT. The CDR3 is 13 amino acids.

The gene calls are TRBV5-1 and TRBJ2-1, with TRBD2 matching 7 bases. V was pared by 6 bases and J by 8 bases, with 11 bases of the junction left unmatched. The CDR3 is 14 amino acids. Germline CDR1 reads SGHRS; CDR2 reads YFSETQ. The DNA of the CDR3 is TGCGCCAGCACCAGCGGGGCCTCCTTGTATGAGCAGTTCTTC. It codes for CASTSGASLYEQFF.

The CDR3 spells CASSPQPANYGYTF. In DNA, the CDR3 is TGTGCCAGCTCACCACAGCCCGCTAACTATGGCTACACCTTC. The chain uses TRBV18 and TRBJ1-2, with no clear D. The ends were cut back, 1 base at V and 0 bases at J, with 6 bases in the middle. The CDR3 has 14 amino acids. CDR1 and CDR2 (germline): KGHSH, LQKENI.

The chain couples TRBV18 to TRBJ1-1; a weak D match, TRBD1 (5 bases). Trimming shortened V by 6 bases and J by 4 bases, and 12 bases separated the two germline ends. Germline V CDR1 and CDR2: KGHSH, LQKENI. The CDR3 has 13 residues. CDR3 protein: CASSLIGGTEAFF. DNA of the CDR3: TGTGCCAGCTCCCTTATCGGGGGCACTGAAGCTTTCTTT.

This chain links TRBV4-3 with TRBJ1-2, with D unresolved. The CDR3 is 13 amino acids. The germline V gene encodes CDR1 LGHNA and CDR2 YSLEER. The V end was cut by 0 bases, the J end by 8 bases, with 10 bases between. The CDR3 DNA reads as TGCGCCAGCAGCCAAGACGTCCGGTCAGGCTACACCTTC. Protein product: CASSQDVRSGYTF.

The genes are TRBV4-1 and TRBJ1-6; weak D call: TRBD1 (5 bases). CDR3 length: 14 amino acids. The germline V and J ends were trimmed by 8 bases and 7 bases, with 15 bases remaining between them. The germline V gene has CDR1 MGHRA and CDR2 YSYEKL. In DNA form, the CDR3 reads TGCGCCAGCGGACGACAGACCTCAAATTCACCCCTCCACTTT. Encoded protein: CASGRQTSNSPLHF.

V usage is TRBV10-2 and J usage is TRBJ2-7; 9 bases align to TRBD1. Unmatched junction bases numbered 7, after V lost 8 bases and J lost 5 bases. This CDR3 is built from 13 residues. Germline lookup yields CDR1 WSHSY and CDR2 SAAADI. CDR3 in DNA: TGCGCCAGCGATCCGGGACAGGGCCACGAGCAGTACTTC. This codes for CASDPGQGHEQYF.

V and J are TRBV6-5 and TRBJ2-3; D is ambiguous. CDR1 is MNHEY and CDR2 is SVGAGI in the germline V gene. Deletions cut 4 bases from V and 1 base from J, with 6 bases between. There are 13 residues in the CDR3. The DNA of the CDR3 is TGTGCCAGCAGTTTCCCGGGCACAGATACGCAGTATTTT. Translating it yields CASSFPGTDTQYF.

CDR3 DNA sequence: TGCGCCAGCAGCCAAGTAAGAGGTTTGGGGAACACTGAAGCTTTCTTT. Encoded protein: CASSQVRGLGNTEAFF. V and J are TRBV4-3 and TRBJ1-1; D uncertain. Per germline, CDR1 LGHNA and CDR2 YSLEER. The CDR3 is 16 amino acids. V was clipped by 1 base and J by 1 base, with 13 bases between them.

The rearrangement links TRBV7-3 to TRBJ1-3; no firm D call. CDR3 length equals 17 residues. V was shortened by 1 base and J by 0 bases, with 13 bases between the two germline ends. Germline V lookup: CDR1 SGHTA, CDR2 FQGTGA. The CDR3 is CASSLSVEVSSGNTIYF. The CDR3 region has the DNA TGTGCCAGCAGCTTAAGCGTCGAGGTCAGCTCTGGAAACACCATATATTTT.

The chain is built from TRBV14 and TRBJ1-3, with D hard to call. In germline, CDR1 is SGHDN, CDR2 FVKESK. The V and J ends lost 0 bases and 4 bases respectively, with 10 bases between them. This CDR3 contains 15 residues. As DNA, the CDR3 is TGTGCCAGCAGCCAAGATCCAGGTTTGGGAAACACCATATATTTT. Translated: CASSQDPGLGNTIYF.

This rearrangement joins TRBV28 to TRBJ1-1; TRBD1 matches at 7 bases. In germline, CDR1 is MDHEN, CDR2 SYDVKM. The V and J ends lost 6 bases and 0 bases, in that order; junction bases with no gene match: 4. The CDR3 is 14 amino acids. The CDR3 spells CASRGGQMNTEAFF. The CDR3 region has the DNA TGTGCCAGCAGAGGGGGACAGATGAACACTGAAGCTTTCTTT.

This chain connects TRBV6-1 to TRBJ1-4; maybe TRBD1 (6 bases). The CDR3 consists of 15 residues. V lost 2 bases, J lost 1 base, and 8 bases lay in between. Per germline, CDR1 MNHNS and CDR2 SASEGT. Here the CDR3 reads CASSEPQGTNEKLFF. CDR3 nucleotide sequence: TGTGCCAGCAGTGAACCACAGGGAACTAATGAAAAACTGTTTTTT.

Points on this clone: At the DNA level, this CDR3 is encoded by other sequences in the same sample as well. V gene TRBV4-3 combines with J gene TRBJ1-3; a weak D match, TRBD1 (5 bases). Germline V gene data show CDR1 as LGHNA and CDR2 as YSLEER. CDR3 size: 13 residues. Trimming cost V 1 base and J 7 bases, with 8 bases left between them. Here the CDR3 DNA reads TGCGCCAGCAGCCAAGTCCGGGGGAACACCATATATTTT. Its translation: CASSQVRGNTIYF.

As DNA, the CDR3 is TGTGCCATCAGTGAAGACAGCTTGAACACTGAAGCTTTCTTT. It is translated as CAISEDSLNTEAFF. The J gene is TRBJ1-1, the V gene TRBV10-3; D may be TRBD1 (5 bases). Per the germline V gene, CDR1 is ENHRY and CDR2 is SYGVKD. Trimming pared 3 bases from V and 0 bases from J, leaving 8 bases between. The CDR3 has 14 residues.

V gene TRBV12-3 or TRBV12-4 combines with J gene TRBJ2-1, with TRBD1 as a possible D gene (6 bases). The ends were cut back, 2 bases at V and 8 bases at J, with 7 bases in the middle. The CDR3 consists of 12 residues. The CDR3 coding sequence is TGTGCCAGCAGTTTAAACAGGGATGAGCAGTTCTTC. It specifies CASSLNRDEQFF.